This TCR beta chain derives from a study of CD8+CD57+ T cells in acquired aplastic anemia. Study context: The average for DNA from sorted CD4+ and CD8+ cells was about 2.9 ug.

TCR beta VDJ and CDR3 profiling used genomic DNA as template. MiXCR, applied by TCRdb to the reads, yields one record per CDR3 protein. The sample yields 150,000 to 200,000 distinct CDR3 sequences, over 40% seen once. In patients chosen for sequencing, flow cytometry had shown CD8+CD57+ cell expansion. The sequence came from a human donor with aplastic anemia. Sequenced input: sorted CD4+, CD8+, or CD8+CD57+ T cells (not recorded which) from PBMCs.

CDR3 protein: CSVQTSGAYNEQFF. DNA for the CDR3: TGCAGCGTCCAAACTAGCGGGGCCTACAATGAGCAGTTCTTC. This rearrangement joins TRBV29-1 to TRBJ2-1; TRBD2 matches 10 bases. The germline gives CDR1 SQVTM, CDR2 ANQGSEA. V lost 6 bases, J lost 2 bases, and 4 bases stayed unmatched. CDR3 length: 14 residues.